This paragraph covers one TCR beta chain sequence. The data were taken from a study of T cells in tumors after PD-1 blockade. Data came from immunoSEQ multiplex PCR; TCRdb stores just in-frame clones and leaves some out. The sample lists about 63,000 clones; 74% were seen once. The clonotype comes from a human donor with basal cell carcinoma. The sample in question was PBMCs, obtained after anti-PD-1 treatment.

The CDR3 reads CSVDRDLYTDTQYF. The CDR3, as DNA: TGCAGCGTCGACAGGGACCTCTACACAGATACGCAGTATTTT. The chain carries TRBV29-1 and TRBJ2-3, with 7 bases identical to TRBD1. This CDR3 is built from 14 residues. Looked up from germline, CDR1 is SQVTM and CDR2 is ANQGSEA. The ends lost 6 bases at V and 2 bases at J; junction bases unmatched: 8.